The rows below give T cell receptor beta chains drawn from one sample of a study of T cells expressing NK-cell markers. TCRdb reanalyzed the 5' RACE reads and collapses them to one entry per CDR3 protein, without DNA. The sample includes 250,000 to 300,000 distinct CDR3 sequences. The specimen was blood T cells: a sorted CD56 or NKG2C T cell subset, CD4+ or CD8+ T cells, or bulk PBMC T cells (not recorded which). The receptors stem from a woman between 18 and 75 years old in good health. The CDR3 runs from the conserved cysteine through the conserved F or W.

TRBV20-1	TRBJ1-2	CSANRGNYGYTF
TRBV20-1	TRBJ2-5	CSASGLRGETQYF
TRBV29-1	TRBJ2-5	CSVGGTSGETQYF
TRBV7-9	TRBJ2-5	CASSLAVLAGEEETQYF
TRBV5-1	TRBJ1-6	CASRPKPDNSPLHF
TRBV18	TRBJ2-5	CASSPGEGTALLTQYF
TRBV23-1	TRBJ1-5	CASSHEKAHQPQHF
TRBV5-1	TRBJ2-5	CASSLVADPEETQYF
TRBV28	TRBJ2-3	CASSLQEKGSDTQYF
TRBV6-1	TRBJ2-7	CASSEWDQPSYEQYF
TRBV4-3	TRBJ2-4	CASSRQRGQVQYF
TRBV20-1	TRBJ1-1	CSAAFYTEAFF
TRBV6-2/TRBV6-3	TRBJ2-4	CASEAKNIQYF
TRBV20-1	TRBJ1-2	CSARDTPGRYGYTF
TRBV20-1	TRBJ2-1	CSAREGGNHNEQFF
TRBV6-1	TRBJ2-5	CASRGSGGSQETQYF
TRBV4-3	TRBJ1-2	CASSQVNRLVYGYTF
TRBV7-2	TRBJ2-3	CASSPTSFADTQYF
TRBV7-9	TRBJ1-1	CASSLAPPHPDTEAFF
TRBV29-1	TRBJ2-3	CSTVGISTDTQYF
TRBV12-3/TRBV12-4	TRBJ2-3	CASSLGAQGTDTQYF
TRBV25-1	TRBJ1-3	CASSPRKLPSGNTIYF
TRBV12-3/TRBV12-4	TRBJ2-3	CASSLLEDTQYF
TRBV20-1	TRBJ1-2	CSAYPGGKLRGYTF
TRBV18	TRBJ2-1	CASSPQIAGSSYNEQFF
TRBV20-1	TRBJ1-4	CSASNPRGFDEKLFF
TRBV14	TRBJ2-3	CASSPHQGVYTQYF
TRBV5-1	TRBJ2-1	CASGGRAMSYNEQFF
TRBV18	TRBJ2-3	CASSFTGLGTDTQYF
TRBV3-1	TRBJ2-1	CASSREGGKGYEQFF
TRBV5-1	TRBJ2-1	CASSFLVEGEQFF
TRBV6-2/TRBV6-3	TRBJ2-5	CASSDMMETQYF
TRBV27	TRBJ2-2	CASRPSGGLNTGELFF
TRBV5-5	TRBJ2-1	CASSPGGPSYNEQFF
TRBV12-3/TRBV12-4	TRBJ1-1	CASSQLGEAFF
TRBV5-4	TRBJ2-5	CASGARGKSQETQYF
TRBV6-2/TRBV6-3	TRBJ2-2	CASSYRPTGAGELFF